The 30 T cell receptor beta chains in this list originate from one sample, sequenced in a study of cytomegalovirus exposure and HLA in healthy donors. Primers included in the PCR were 60 Vbeta and 13 Jbeta primers. Libraries were prepared by immunoSEQ multiplex PCR; TCRdb keeps only in-frame clonotypes and omits some of them. Seen in this sample are under 65,000 clones; the ten most common clones hold more than 10%. The sample consisted of PBMCs. The receptors stem from a woman aged 25 to 39 in good health and CMV-seropositive.

The CDR3 DNA is TGCAGCGTTACGGGGGGCGAGGACCTCCACGAGCAGTACTTC. Protein sequence: CSVTGGEDLHEQYF. The V gene is TRBV29-1, the J gene TRBJ2-7, with D perhaps TRBD2 (7 bases). The V end lost 5 bases, the J end lost 5 bases, and 19 bases lay between the germline ends. CDR1 SQVTM and CDR2 ANQGSEA come from the germline V gene. The CDR3 has 14 amino acids.

V is TRBV7-9 and J is TRBJ2-3; 10 bases align to TRBD2. With 2 bases clipped from V and 2 bases from J, the junction kept 10 bases outside the gene matches. CDR3 length: 18 amino acids. Germline CDR1 SEHNR, CDR2 FQNEAQ (reference sequence). CDR3 bases: TGTGCCAGCAGCTTATCCCGGACTAGCGGAAGCGACACAGATACGCAGTATTTT. It is translated as CASSLSRTSGSDTDTQYF.

The V and J genes are TRBV28 and TRBJ1-1, with 7 bases aligning to TRBD1. Germline CDR1 MDHEN, CDR2 SYDVKM. Trimming cost V 4 bases and J 1 base; bases outside gene matches: 9. The CDR3 extends over 16 amino acids. The CDR3 region has the DNA TGTGCCAGCAGTTCCTTGTCAGACAGGGAGAACACTGAAGCTTTCTTT. Residues: CASSSLSDRENTEAFF.

This sequence joins TRBV5-5 and TRBJ2-5; D is perhaps TRBD1 (5 bases). Trimming took 0 bases from V and 5 from J, leaving 8 bases between them. The CDR3 is 13 residues long. Germline assignment: CDR1 SGHKS and CDR2 YYEKEE (reference sequence). The CDR3 spells CASSLEGRETQYF. The CDR3 DNA is TGTGCCAGCAGCTTGGAGGGGCGGGAGACCCAGTACTTC. Drawing the rest from reference TRBV5-5 and TRBJ2-5, the complete variable domain is DAGVTQSPTHLIKTRGQQVTLRCSPISGHKSVSWYQQVLGQGPQFIFQYYEKEERGRGNFPDRFSARQFPNYSSELNVNALLLGDSALYLCASSLEGRETQYFGPGTRLLVL.

As to this clone: A junction boundary mismatches the germline segment, possibly from a read error. The gene calls are TRBV5-4 and TRBJ1-6; D is possibly TRBD1 (5 bases). The CDR3 runs to 11 residues. The germline V gene has CDR1 SGHNT and CDR2 YYREEE (reference sequence). CDR3 protein: CASSPDRPIHF. The DNA for the CDR3 is TGTGCCAGCAGCCCCGACAGACCCATCCACTTT.

The V gene is TRBV27, the J gene TRBJ1-5, with D maybe TRBD1 (5 bases). V lost 5 bases and J lost 5, with 10 bases in between. Germline values: CDR1 MNHEY, CDR2 SMNVEV (reference sequence). This CDR3 comprises 13 residues. The CDR3: CASSVDSDQPQHF. The CDR3 region has the DNA TGTGCCAGCAGTGTCGACAGTGATCAGCCCCAGCATTTT.

The chain combines TRBV5-1 with TRBJ1-1, with 7 bases fitting TRBD1. The V and J ends lost 6 bases and 0 bases, in that order; junction bases with no gene match: 2. Per the germline V gene, CDR1 is SGHRS and CDR2 is YFSETQ. The CDR3 totals 13 residues. CDR3 bases: TGCGCCAGCAAGGGACAGATGAACACTGAAGCTTTCTTT. Its translation: CASKGQMNTEAFF.

As concerns this clone: A junction boundary mismatches the germline segment, possibly from a read error. The rearrangement uses TRBV5-1 and TRBJ2-3; 11 bases match TRBD2. The CDR3 has 17 amino acids. CDR1 and CDR2 (germline): SGHRS, YFSETQ. In DNA, the CDR3 is TGCGCCAGCAGCTCGGCACTAGCGGGGGCGAGCACAGATAAGCAGTATTTT. Translating it yields CASSSALAGASTDKQYF.

The gene calls are TRBV6-1 and TRBJ2-1; D is perhaps TRBD1 (5 bases). V was shortened by 4 bases and J by 3 bases, with 13 bases between the two germline ends. The V gene's germline CDR1 is MNHNS and CDR2 SASEGT. CDR3 length: 15 residues. For the CDR3, the DNA is TGTGCCAGCAGTGTCGCGCCAGGGATCTACAATGAGCAGTTCTTC. Translating gives CASSVAPGIYNEQFF.

The V gene is TRBV6-1, the J gene TRBJ2-5, with D tentatively TRBD1 (7 bases). In germline, CDR1 is MNHNS, CDR2 SASEGT. The CDR3 has 12 residues. Trimming left V 8 bases short and J 10 bases short, with 17 bases between. The DNA of the CDR3 is TGTGCCAGCGCGACAGGGACTTGGGACCAGTACTTC. Encoded protein: CASATGTWDQYF.

The chain employs TRBV18 and TRBJ2-2, with 9 bases aligning to TRBD1. The V gene end was trimmed by 4 bases and the J gene end by 5 bases; junction bases not matched to a gene: 2. Germline V gene sequence: CDR1 KGHSH, CDR2 LQKENI. This CDR3 comprises 14 residues. The CDR3 loop is CASSHDRGTGELFF. In DNA, the CDR3 is TGTGCCAGCTCACACGACAGGGGGACCGGGGAGCTGTTTTTT.

The CDR3 protein is CASSWTDTSGNTIYF. The CDR3 region has the DNA TGTGCCAGCAGCTGGACAGATACCTCTGGAAACACCATATATTTT. V gene TRBV11-2 combines with J gene TRBJ1-3; a weak D match, TRBD1 (6 bases). The germline V gene has CDR1 SGHAT and CDR2 FQNNGV. Trimming took 4 bases from V and 0 from J, leaving 10 bases between them. The CDR3 sequence is 15 residues long.

The rearrangement uses TRBV7-6 and TRBJ2-3; possible D gene TRBD2, 5 bases. The germline V gene has CDR1 SGHVS and CDR2 FNYEAQ. Trimming took 5 bases from V and 5 from J, leaving 8 bases between them. CDR3 length: 12 residues. In nucleotides, the CDR3 is TGTGCCAGCAGCCCAGAGGGAGATACGCAGTATTTT. It encodes CASSPEGDTQYF.

The rearrangement joins TRBV6-5 to TRBJ2-3, with 10 nucleotides matching TRBD2. V trimming: 3 bases; J trimming: 2 bases; junction bases outside the gene matches: 2. Germline V lookup: CDR1 MNHEY, CDR2 SVGAGI. The length of the CDR3 is 15 residues. CDR3 in amino acids: CASSYSGGNTDTQYF. CDR3 DNA sequence: TGTGCCAGCAGTTATAGCGGGGGGAACACAGATACGCAGTATTTT.

V usage is TRBV11-2 and J usage is TRBJ2-7; TRBD1 matches at 11 bases. Per germline, CDR1 SGHAT and CDR2 FQNNGV. The CDR3 is made up of 15 amino acids. V shed 3 bases and J 6 bases; nucleotides not matched to a gene: 7. The CDR3 region has the DNA TGTGCCAGCAGCTTGTACGGGACAGGGGGTCCCGAGCAGTACTTC. Amino acid sequence: CASSLYGTGGPEQYF.

V is TRBV2 and J is TRBJ2-3; 7 bases map to TRBD2. The CDR3 is made up of 15 amino acids. CDR1 and CDR2 (germline): SNHLY, FYNNEI. V gave up 6 bases and J gave up 2 bases; unmatched junction bases: 8. CDR3 coding DNA: TGTGCCAGCAGGGCCGGGGGGTGGTTCACAGATACGCAGTATTTT. As protein: CASRAGGWFTDTQYF. The full variable domain, its missing parts supplied by reference TRBV2 and TRBJ2-3, is EPEVTQTPSHQVTQMGQEVILRCVPISNHLYFYWYRQILGQKVEFLVSFYNNEISEKSEIFDDQFSVERPDGSNFTLKIRSTKLEDSAMYFCASRAGGWFTDTQYFGPGTRLTVL.

This rearrangement joins TRBV5-4 to TRBJ2-6, with D perhaps TRBD2 (6 bases). Germline loops: CDR1 SGHNT, CDR2 YYREEE (reference sequence). CDR3 length: 16 residues. Trimming removed 7 bases at V and 0 bases at J, with 14 bases between. The CDR3: CASAKRTNSGANVLTF. The CDR3 DNA reads as TGTGCCAGCGCTAAAAGGACTAACTCTGGGGCCAACGTCCTGACTTTC.

The chain recombines TRBV4-1 with TRBJ2-5; weak D call: TRBD2 (7 bases). Germline-derived CDR1 and CDR2 are MGHRA and YSYEKL. V was shortened by 0 bases and J by 2 bases, with 10 bases between the two germline ends. The CDR3 covers 15 residues. The CDR3 spells CASSQEGGGQETQYF. CDR3 bases: TGCGCCAGCAGCCAAGAAGGGGGGGGGCAAGAGACCCAGTACTTC.

The genes are TRBV19 and TRBJ1-5, with D possibly matching TRBD1 (6 bases). With 5 bases removed from V and 3 bases from J, the gap between germline ends came to 8 bases. The CDR3 consists of 13 residues. Germline values: CDR1 LNHDA, CDR2 SQIVND (reference sequence). The CDR3 loop is CASSRQANQPQHF. CDR3 nucleotide sequence: TGTGCCAGTAGTCGACAGGCCAATCAGCCCCAGCATTTT.

The rearrangement uses TRBV5-1 and TRBJ1-4; 8 positions agree with TRBD1. CDR3 length equals 17 residues. Germline V gene data show CDR1 as SGHRS and CDR2 as YFSETQ. With V trimmed by 3 bases and J by 3 bases, 10 bases remained unmatched. CDR3 protein: CASSWGRQGTSNEKLFF. The CDR3 DNA is TGCGCCAGCAGCTGGGGACGACAGGGGACATCTAATGAAAAACTGTTTTTT.

The gene calls are TRBV7-6 and TRBJ2-7; D possibly corresponds to TRBD1 (6 bases). The V and J ends lost 5 bases and 0 bases respectively, with 11 bases between them. Germline values: CDR1 SGHVS, CDR2 FNYEAQ. The CDR3 loop spans 14 amino acids. The CDR3 reads CASSKDRFSYEQYF. CDR3 DNA sequence: TGTGCCAGCAGCAAAGACAGGTTCTCCTACGAGCAGTACTTC.

The rearrangement uses TRBV7-9 and TRBJ2-2; a possible D gene is TRBD2 (6 bases). The germline CDR1 and CDR2 sequences are SEHNR and FQNEAQ (reference sequence). This CDR3 region has 15 residues. V was shortened by 0 bases and J by 3 bases, with 8 bases between the two germline ends. This CDR3 reads CASSLASGDTGELFF. For the CDR3, the DNA is TGTGCCAGCAGCTTAGCTAGCGGCGACACCGGGGAGCTGTTTTTT.

The rearrangement uses TRBV6-8 and TRBJ2-7; 10 positions agree with TRBD1. V lost 6 bases, J lost 1 base, and 9 bases stayed unmatched. The V gene's germline CDR1 is MNHGY and CDR2 SAAAGT. The CDR3 has 16 amino acids. CDR3 sequence: CASSHTPGQGSYEQYF. The CDR3 DNA follows: TGTGCCAGCAGCCATACACCGGGACAGGGGTCCTACGAGCAGTACTTC.

Here the CDR3 reads CASSPGQSNEQYF. The DNA of the CDR3 is TGTGCCAGCTCACCAGGGCAGTCGAACGAGCAGTACTTC. The chain is built from TRBV18 and TRBJ2-7; D ambiguous. The CDR3 has 13 residues. Looked up from germline, CDR1 is KGHSH and CDR2 is LQKENI. V lost 2 bases, J lost 5 bases, and 10 bases lay in between.

The chain employs TRBV28 and TRBJ1-5; D might be TRBD1 (6 bases). Germline CDR1 reads MDHEN; CDR2 reads SYDVKM. V was shortened by 5 bases and J by 1 base, with 15 bases between the two germline ends. The CDR3 totals 16 residues. The CDR3 bases are TGTGCCAGCAGTCGGTACTCCGGGACAAGCAATCAGCCCCAGCATTTT. Amino acid sequence: CASSRYSGTSNQPQHF.

The DNA of the CDR3 is TGCGCCAGCAGGCCGGGGACAGTTGGACCCCTCCACTTT. Protein: CASRPGTVGPLHF. The chain joins TRBV10-1 to TRBJ1-6, with 7 bases matching TRBD1. CDR3 size: 13 residues. J was trimmed by 12 bases and V by 6 bases; bases with no gene match: 8. CDR1 is WNHNN, CDR2 SYGVQD, per germline (reference sequence).

The genes are TRBV18 and TRBJ1-2; a weak D match, TRBD1 (6 bases). V lost 2 bases and J 3 bases, leaving 13 bases between the germline ends. CDR1 KGHSH and CDR2 LQKENI come from the germline V gene. The CDR3 covers 15 residues. Here the CDR3 reads CASSPSQGRDYGYTF. In DNA, the CDR3 is TGTGCCAGCTCACCAAGCCAGGGGCGCGACTATGGCTACACCTTC.

The chain is built from TRBV29-1 and TRBJ1-2; 7 bases align to TRBD1. CDR3 size: 12 residues. Germline CDR1 reads SQVTM; CDR2 reads ANQGSEA. J gave up 2 bases and V 7 bases, and 4 bases lay outside the gene matches. CDR3 residues: CSAGQENYGYTF. The CDR3 DNA follows: TGCAGCGCAGGACAGGAGAACTATGGCTACACCTTC.

The J gene is TRBJ2-1, the V gene TRBV29-1; 8 bases are a match to TRBD2. Germline lookup yields CDR1 SQVTM and CDR2 ANQGSEA. Trimming cost V 4 bases and J 3 bases; bases outside gene matches: 20. This CDR3 is 19 amino acids long. CDR3 DNA: TGCAGCGTTGCAAATTCGGGGCACGGGGGGGACTATCACTACAATGAGCAGTTCTTC. The encoded protein is CSVANSGHGGDYHYNEQFF.

The rearrangement joins TRBV19 to TRBJ2-2, with D perhaps TRBD1 (6 bases). Germline assignment: CDR1 LNHDA and CDR2 SQIVND (reference sequence). V was clipped by 3 bases and J by 5 bases, with 7 bases between them. This CDR3 has 13 residues. The CDR3 bases are TGTGCCAGTAGTATCGACAGGACCGGGGAGCTGTTTTTT. Amino acids: CASSIDRTGELFF.